This is a list of T cell receptor beta chains from one sample in a study of blood T cell repertoires in COVID-19. Produced via immunoSEQ multiplex PCR; TCRdb's table is partial and in-frame only. The sample lists around 190,000 clones, more than 80% occurring once. Sample: PBMCs or T cells enriched from blood (not recorded which). Receptor source: a man between 35 and 55 years old who had recovered from COVID-19. CDR3s include the opening cysteine and the closing phenylalanine or tryptophan. D genes are given only for firm matches. Only some rows state a clone size, as once, few, many or a class for expanded clones.

CDR3 protein	CDR3 DNA	J gene	V gene	D gene	clone size
CASTPLTVNYGYTF	TGTGCCAGCACTCCCCTGACAGTAAACTATGGCTACACCTTC	TRBJ1-2	TRBV6-5	NA	once
CASSAAAGVSYEQYF	TGTGCCAGCAGCGCTGCAGCGGGGGTCTCCTACGAGCAGTACTTC	TRBJ2-7	TRBV9	TRBD2	NA
CASSLIAGGNGEQFF	TGTGCCAGCAGCCTTATAGCGGGAGGTAACGGTGAGCAGTTCTTC	TRBJ2-1	TRBV7-2	TRBD2	NA
CASSLDGRSYGYTF	TGTGCCAGCAGCTTAGACGGCAGGTCCTATGGCTACACCTTC	TRBJ1-2	TRBV7-9	NA	many
CASSVRAGTQYF	TGTGCCAGCAGCGTCAGGGCCGGGACGCAGTATTTT	TRBJ2-3	TRBV9	NA	NA
CASSDPGQGRGRTPQHF	TGTGCCAGCAGTGACCCGGGACAGGGTCGAGGGCGCACGCCCCAGCATTTT	TRBJ1-5	TRBV6-4	TRBD1	NA
CAWSPGGSLYEQYF	TGTGCCTGGAGTCCAGGGGGGAGTCTATACGAGCAGTACTTC	TRBJ2-7	TRBV30	NA	NA
CASSFYVNTEAFF	TGTGCCAGCAGCTTTTATGTAAACACTGAAGCTTTCTTT	TRBJ1-1	TRBV7-9	NA	NA
CASSLDRGTGPQHF	TGTGCCAGTAGTTTAGACAGGGGCACGGGGCCCCAGCATTTT	TRBJ1-5	TRBV19	TRBD1	NA
CASSSTGLNQPQHF	TGTGCCAGCAGTTCAACAGGGTTGAATCAGCCCCAGCATTTT	TRBJ1-5	TRBV28	NA	once
CSTRGGDTQYF	TGCAGTACCCGGGGAGGAGATACGCAGTATTTT	TRBJ2-3	TRBV20-1	NA	NA
CATSDQTALAETQYF	TGTGCCACCAGTGACCAGACAGCCCTAGCGGAGACCCAGTACTTC	TRBJ2-5	TRBV24-1	NA	NA
CASSNSVHWTANTGELFF	TGTGCCAGCAGCAATTCGGTGCATTGGACAGCGAACACCGGGGAGCTGTTTTTT	TRBJ2-2	TRBV21-1	NA	NA
CASSRGQGRNQPQHF	TGTGCCAGCAGTAGGGGACAGGGCCGCAATCAGCCCCAGCATTTT	TRBJ1-5	TRBV2	TRBD1	NA
CASSSSGTSFSPLHF	TGTGCCAGCAGCTCGTCCGGGACTAGTTTCTCCCCCCTCCACTTT	TRBJ1-6	TRBV5-8	NA	once
CASSSGADYEQYF	NA	TRBJ2-7	TRBV9	NA	few
CASTTGTGGGEQFF	TGCGCCAGCACAACCGGGACAGGGGGCGGTGAGCAGTTCTTC	TRBJ2-1	TRBV5-1	TRBD1	NA
CASSEQGQASTDTQYF	TGTGCCAGCAGTGAGCAAGGACAGGCTAGCACAGATACGCAGTATTTT	TRBJ2-3	TRBV6-1	TRBD1	NA
CASRGREEKLFF	TGTGCCAGCAGAGGAAGGGAGGAAAAACTGTTTTTT	TRBJ1-4	TRBV2	NA	NA
CSVAQDQETQYF	TGCAGCGTTGCACAGGATCAAGAGACCCAGTACTTC	TRBJ2-5	TRBV29-1	NA	NA
CASSVVEGEQFF	TGTGCCAGCAGCGTAGTCGAGGGCGAGCAGTTCTTC	TRBJ2-1	TRBV9	NA	NA
CASSLDRSGEQYF	TGTGCCAGCAGCCTAGACCGCTCGGGCGAGCAGTACTTC	TRBJ2-7	TRBV7-3	NA	NA
CASSSLSTGSNYGYTF	TGCGCCAGCAGTTCCTTGTCGACAGGGAGTAACTATGGCTACACCTTC	TRBJ1-2	TRBV10-2	TRBD1	NA
CASSAGRQGFYEQYF	TGCGCCAGCAGTGCGGGCAGGCAGGGGTTCTACGAGCAGTACTTC	TRBJ2-7	TRBV10-1	NA	NA
CASSPRQGGIFVTEAFF	TGTGCCAGCAGTCCCCGACAGGGCGGCATATTCGTCACTGAAGCTTTCTTT	TRBJ1-1	TRBV6-6	TRBD1	few
CASSEAGGNSPLHF	TGTGCCAGCAGTGAAGCGGGGGGTAATTCACCCCTCCACTTT	TRBJ1-6	TRBV2	NA	NA
CATATGATETQYF	TGTGCCACAGCGACAGGGGCCACGGAGACCCAGTACTTC	TRBJ2-5	TRBV19	TRBD1	NA
CASSFPGSGTDTQYF	TGTGCCAGCAGCTTCCCGGGGTCGGGCACAGATACGCAGTATTTT	TRBJ2-3	TRBV7-2	NA	NA
CASRDSENTGELFF	TGTGCCAGCAGGGACAGTGAGAACACCGGGGAGCTGTTTTTT	TRBJ2-2	TRBV2	NA	once
CASSQVNTGGVDGYTF	TGCGCCAGCAGCCAGGTTAATACAGGGGGAGTCGATGGCTACACCTTC	TRBJ1-2	TRBV4-1	TRBD1	NA
CASSSSTEINEKLFF	TGTGCCAGCAGTAGCTCAACAGAGATCAATGAAAAACTGTTTTTT	TRBJ1-4	TRBV6-7	NA	NA
CATPRRGLDRYTQYF	TGTGCCACCCCGAGACGAGGGCTTGATCGTTATACGCAGTATTTT	TRBJ2-3	TRBV27	NA	NA
CASSPRAGLSGYTF	TGTGCCAGCAGCCCAAGGGCAGGGCTCTCTGGCTACACCTTC	TRBJ1-2	TRBV7-3	NA	NA
CASRTHSNQPQHF	TGTGCCAGCAGGACACATAGCAATCAGCCCCAGCATTTT	TRBJ1-5	TRBV6-5	NA	NA
CASSRGQGARYNEQFF	TGTGCCAGCAGCCGAGGACAGGGGGCGAGGTACAATGAGCAGTTCTTC	TRBJ2-1	TRBV3-1/TRBV3-2	TRBD1	once
CASRSQGIEAFF	TGTGCCAGCAGGTCACAGGGCATTGAAGCTTTCTTT	TRBJ1-1	TRBV6-5	NA	NA
CASSISLADEQYF	TGTGCCAGTAGTATCTCTTTAGCCGACGAGCAGTACTTC	TRBJ2-7	TRBV19	NA	once
CASSVRESPSTDTQYF	TGTGCCAGCAGCGTCCGGGAGAGCCCTAGCACAGATACGCAGTATTTT	TRBJ2-3	TRBV9	NA	NA
CASITGGAGNSPLHF	TGTGCCAGCATTACGGGGGGCGCGGGAAATTCACCCCTCCACTTT	TRBJ1-6	TRBV6-5	NA	NA
CATSDLLGLGEQFF	TGTGCCACCAGTGATTTGCTGGGGCTTGGTGAGCAGTTCTTC	TRBJ2-1	TRBV24-1	NA	NA
CASTSWISGPQEEQYF	TGTGCCAGCACGAGTTGGATTAGCGGACCCCAAGAGGAGCAGTATTTT	TRBJ2-3	TRBV9	NA	few